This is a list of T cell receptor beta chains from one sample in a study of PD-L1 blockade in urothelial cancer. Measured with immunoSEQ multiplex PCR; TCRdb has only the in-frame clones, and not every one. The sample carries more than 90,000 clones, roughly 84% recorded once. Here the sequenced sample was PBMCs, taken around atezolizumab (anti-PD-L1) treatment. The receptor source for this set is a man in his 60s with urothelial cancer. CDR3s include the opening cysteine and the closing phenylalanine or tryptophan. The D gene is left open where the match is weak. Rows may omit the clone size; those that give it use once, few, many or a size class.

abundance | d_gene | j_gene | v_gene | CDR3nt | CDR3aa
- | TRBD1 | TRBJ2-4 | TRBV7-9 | TGTGCCAGCAGCCCAGGACAGGGGGGGGACATTCAGTACTTC | CASSPGQGGDIQYF
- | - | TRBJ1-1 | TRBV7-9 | TGTGCCAGCAGCTTGGTAAGCGTCGGTGAAGCTTTCTTT | CASSLVSVGEAFF
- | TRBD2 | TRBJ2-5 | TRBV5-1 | TGCGCCAGCAGCTTGGCCCTAGCGGGAGGCGGAGAGACCCAGTACTTC | CASSLALAGGGETQYF
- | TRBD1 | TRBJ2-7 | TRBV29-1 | TGCAGCGCCGCCGTGGGACAGGGGGCCCACGAGCAGTACTTC | CSAAVGQGAHEQYF
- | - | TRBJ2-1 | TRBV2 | TGTGCCAGCAGTGAGGAGGGAACTACCTACAATGAGCAGTTCTTC | CASSEEGTTYNEQFF
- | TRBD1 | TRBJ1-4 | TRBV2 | TGTGCCAGCAGTTCAACAGGGGGGGCAACTAATGAAAAACTGTTTTTT | CASSSTGGATNEKLFF
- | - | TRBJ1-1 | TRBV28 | TGTGCCAGCCGGGGGGCCTTGAACACTGAAGCTTTCTTT | CASRGALNTEAFF
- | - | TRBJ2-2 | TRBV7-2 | TGTGCCAGCAGACAGGTGCCCAACGGGGAGCTGTTTTTT | CASRQVPNGELFF
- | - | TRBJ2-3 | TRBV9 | TGTGCCAGCAGCATTCACGACATTTTAGATACGCAGTATTTT | CASSIHDILDTQYF
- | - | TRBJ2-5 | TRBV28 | TGTGCCAGCAGTCCCCAGGGAGGTAGCGGAAAGACCCAGTACTTC | CASSPQGGSGKTQYF
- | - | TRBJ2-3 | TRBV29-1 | TGCAGCGTTGTTACGGGACAAAGTACGCAGTATTTT | CSVVTGQSTQYF
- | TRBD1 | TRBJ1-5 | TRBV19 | TGTGCCAGTAGTACGACAGGGGGAAGCAATCAACCCCAGCATTTT | CASSTTGGSNQPQHF
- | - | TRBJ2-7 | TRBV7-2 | TGTGCCAGCAGCTTAGAAGGGGTGGCTGGCAGGCACGCTTGGGAGCAGTACTTC | CASSLEGVAGRHAWEQYF
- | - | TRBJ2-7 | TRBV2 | TGTGCCAGCAAAAGTGGGGACAAATCCTACGAGCAGTACTTC | CASKSGDKSYEQYF
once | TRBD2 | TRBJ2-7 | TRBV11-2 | TGTGCCAGCAGCCCCGAGGTGCTAGCGGGCTCGGGTTCCTACGAGCAGTACTTC | CASSPEVLAGSGSYEQYF
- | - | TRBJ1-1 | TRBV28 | TGTGCCAGCAGTTTGAATCAGGGGTTTGACACTGAAGCTTTCTTT | CASSLNQGFDTEAFF
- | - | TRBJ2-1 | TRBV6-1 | TGTGCCAGCAGTGACGTACAGGGCTTCCTCGGCAATGAGCAGTTCTTC | CASSDVQGFLGNEQFF
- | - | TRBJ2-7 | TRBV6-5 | TGTGCCAGCAGTTACCGGGGTAGTACCTACGAGCAGTACTTC | CASSYRGSTYEQYF
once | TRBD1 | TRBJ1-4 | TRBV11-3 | TGTGCCAGCAGCTTAGGAACAGGGGCAACAACTAATGAAAAACTGTTTTTT | CASSLGTGATTNEKLFF
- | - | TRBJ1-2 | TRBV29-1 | TGCAGCGTCCGGGACTCGATATATGGCTACACCTTC | CSVRDSIYGYTF
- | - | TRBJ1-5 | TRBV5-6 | TGTGCCAGCAGCTTGTGGCGGGCTAGCAATCAGCCCCAGCATTTT | CASSLWRASNQPQHF
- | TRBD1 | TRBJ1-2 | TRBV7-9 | TGTGCCAGCCATACAATCGGGACAGCTATATTGAACTATGGCTACACCTTC | CASHTIGTAILNYGYTF
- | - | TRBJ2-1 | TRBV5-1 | TGCGCCAGCAGCTTGGCCCCCCCCTCTGATGAGCAGTTCTTC | CASSLAPPSDEQFF
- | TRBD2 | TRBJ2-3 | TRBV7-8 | TGTGCCAGCAGCTTAGGGACTAGCGGCACAGATACGCAGTATTTT | CASSLGTSGTDTQYF
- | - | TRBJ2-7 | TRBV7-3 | TGTGCCAGCAGCCCCCGGGGGGCTGGCGAGCAGTACTTC | CASSPRGAGEQYF
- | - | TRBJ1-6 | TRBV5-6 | TGTGCCAGCAGCTTGGCCGCAGGGGTCGATTCACCCCTCCACTTT | CASSLAAGVDSPLHF
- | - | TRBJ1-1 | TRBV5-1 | TGCGCCAGCAGCTTGGGGACAGCGAACACTGAAGCTTTCTTT | CASSLGTANTEAFF
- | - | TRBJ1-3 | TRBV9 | TGTGCCAGCAGCGTAGATCAGGCTGGAAACACCATATATTTT | CASSVDQAGNTIYF
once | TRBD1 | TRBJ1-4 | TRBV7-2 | TGTGCCAGCAGCCGCGGGTGGATGGGACAGACTAATGAAAAACTGTTTTTT | CASSRGWMGQTNEKLFF
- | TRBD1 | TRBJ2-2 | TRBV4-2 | TGTGCCAGCAGCCAAGCGGACAGGGGCACCGGGGAGCTGTTTTTT | CASSQADRGTGELFF
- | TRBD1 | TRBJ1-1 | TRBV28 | TGTGCCAGCAGTCCCCAGCCCGACAGGGGGCAGGCTTTCTTT | CASSPQPDRGQAFF
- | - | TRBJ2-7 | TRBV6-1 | TGTGCCAGCAGTGAAGGCAGTTCCTACGAGCAGTACTTC | CASSEGSSYEQYF
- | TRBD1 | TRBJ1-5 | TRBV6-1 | TGTGCCAGCAGTGACCTCGGGACAGCCGGACAACAGCCCCAGCATTTT | CASSDLGTAGQQPQHF
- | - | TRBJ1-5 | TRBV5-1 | TGCGCCAGCAGCTTGGATACAGGCGAAAATCAGCCCCAGCATTTT | CASSLDTGENQPQHF
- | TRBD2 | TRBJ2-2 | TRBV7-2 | TGTGCCAGCAGCGGAATAGCGGGGGCCGGGGAGCTGTTTTTT | CASSGIAGAGELFF
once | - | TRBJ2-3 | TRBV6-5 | TGTGCCAGCAGTTACGGGCGGGGAGGCACAGATACGCAGTATTTT | CASSYGRGGTDTQYF
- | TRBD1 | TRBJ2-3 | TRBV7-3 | TGTGCCAGCAGCAGAACGACAGGGAAAAGCACAGATACGCAGTATTTT | CASSRTTGKSTDTQYF
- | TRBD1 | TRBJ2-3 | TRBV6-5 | TGTGCCAGCAGTTCGAGGACAGGGTCCACAGATACGCAGTATTTT | CASSSRTGSTDTQYF
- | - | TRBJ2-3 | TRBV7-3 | TGTGCCAGCAGCTTATACGGATGGAGTAGCGCGGGAAACACAGATACGCAGTATTTT | CASSLYGWSSAGNTDTQYF
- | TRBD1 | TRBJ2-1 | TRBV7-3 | TGTGCCAGCAGCTTAACCCGGACAGGGAGCGCCTACAATGAGCAGTTCTTC | CASSLTRTGSAYNEQFF